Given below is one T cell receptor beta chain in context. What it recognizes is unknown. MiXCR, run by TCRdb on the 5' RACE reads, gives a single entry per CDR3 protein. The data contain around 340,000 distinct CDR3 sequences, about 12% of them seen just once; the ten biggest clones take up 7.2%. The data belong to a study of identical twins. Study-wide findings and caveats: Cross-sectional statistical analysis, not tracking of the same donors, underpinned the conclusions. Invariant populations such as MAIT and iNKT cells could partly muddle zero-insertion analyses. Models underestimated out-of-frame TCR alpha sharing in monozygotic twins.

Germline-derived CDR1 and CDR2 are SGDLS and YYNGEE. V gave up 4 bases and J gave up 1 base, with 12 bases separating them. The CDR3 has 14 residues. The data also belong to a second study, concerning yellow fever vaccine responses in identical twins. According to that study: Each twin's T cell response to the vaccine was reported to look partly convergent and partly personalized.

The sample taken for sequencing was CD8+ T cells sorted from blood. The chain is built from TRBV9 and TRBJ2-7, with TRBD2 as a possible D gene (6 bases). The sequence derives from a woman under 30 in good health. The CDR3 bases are TGTGCCAGCAGCCCGGGACTGCAGTCCTACGAGCAGTACGTC. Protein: CASSPGLQSYEQYV.